This T cell receptor beta chain originates from a study of shared clonotypes between healthy human individuals. Findings of the study overall: Read depth was anticipated to influence clonotype sharing among donors. Enrolling few donors narrowed the genetic and exposure-history diversity that was represented.

Comment on this clone: What it binds is unknown.

V was trimmed by 7 bases and J by 15 bases, leaving 16 bases between them. Germline values: CDR1 MDHEN, CDR2 SYDVKM. The length of the CDR3 is 11 residues. The unsorted PBMC sample used ten immunoSEQ deep assay plates. Using immunoSEQ multiplex PCR, the repertoire was profiled, and TCRdb retains in-frame clones only, with some absent. The sample yields hundreds of thousands of clones, about three quarters seen once. The receptor's source is a woman aged 40 to 50 in good health. Some clones in this sample may be carry-over from other donors' samples. The rearrangement links TRBV28 to TRBJ2-1, with D hard to call. Sample: PBMCs. CDR3 sequence reads: CASTKGLNRFF. The CDR3 nucleotides are TGTGCCAGCACCAAGGGCCTTAACCGGTTCTTC.